This is a list of T cell receptor beta chains from one sample in a study of blood T cell repertoires in COVID-19. The data were produced by immunoSEQ multiplex PCR, yet TCRdb's version contains in-frame clones alone and is incomplete. The sample holds 150,000 to 200,000 clones, 84% seen once. The sequencing input was peripheral blood. All receptors come from a human donor in a cohort sampled during active COVID-19. Each CDR3 is given with its conserved first and last residue. The D gene is left open where the match is weak. Clone size is stated in some rows and not others, as once, few, many or a class when expanded.

clone_size d_call j_call v_call cdr3_aa cdr3_nt
few TRBD1 TRBJ1-6 TRBV30 CAWRTGANSPLHF TGTGCCTGGAGGACAGGGGCTAATTCACCCCTCCACTTT
NA TRBD2 TRBJ2-5 TRBV19 CASATSGVPRETQYF TGTGCCAGTGCGACTAGCGGGGTCCCAAGGGAGACCCAGTACTTC
few TRBD2 TRBJ2-1 TRBV7-3 CASSVSSGENNEQFF TGTGCCAGCAGCGTTTCTAGCGGGGAGAACAATGAGCAGTTCTTC
NA NA TRBJ1-4 TRBV19 CASSPQTGPVLEKLFF TGTGCCAGTAGTCCCCAAACAGGGCCGGTTCTTGAAAAACTGTTTTTT
NA NA TRBJ2-7 TRBV29-1 CSVDRAGTFEQYF TGCAGCGTTGATCGGGCAGGGACATTCGAGCAGTACTTC
NA TRBD1 TRBJ2-7 TRBV4-2 CASSQDVRTGIPYEQYF TGTGCCAGCAGCCAAGATGTGAGGACAGGGATACCCTACGAGCAGTACTTC
NA NA TRBJ2-2 TRBV5-1 CASSFRNTGELFF TGCGCCAGCAGCTTTCGGAACACCGGGGAGCTGTTTTTT
few TRBD2 TRBJ2-7 TRBV25-1 CAPNPGLAGLSYEQYF TGTGCCCCCAACCCGGGACTAGCGGGGCTCTCCTACGAGCAGTACTTC
NA TRBD2 TRBJ2-7 TRBV11-2 CASSPMSGVGYEQYF TGTGCCAGCAGCCCCATGAGCGGGGTAGGATACGAGCAGTACTTC
NA TRBD2 TRBJ2-7 TRBV2 CASRGVGGGYYEQYF TGTGCCAGCAGGGGGGTCGGCGGGGGATACTACGAGCAGTACTTC
NA TRBD1 TRBJ1-1 TRBV2 CASSEGDRVFTEAFF TGTGCCAGCAGTGAAGGGGACAGGGTATTCACTGAAGCTTTCTTT
few NA TRBJ1-2 TRBV18 CASSPQPIEANYGYTF TGTGCCAGCTCACCCCAACCGATCGAGGCGAACTATGGCTACACCTTC
NA NA TRBJ2-3 TRBV2 CASSEMSGRGVSTDTQYF TGTGCCAGCAGTGAGATGTCCGGCCGAGGAGTCAGCACAGATACGCAGTATTTT
NA NA TRBJ1-1 TRBV7-9 CASSLDLGGVERMNTEAFF TGTGCCAGCAGCTTAGACTTGGGAGGGGTGGAGCGGATGAACACTGAAGCTTTCTTT
NA NA TRBJ2-1 TRBV2 CASSDVAYNEQFF TGTGCCAGCAGTGATGTAGCCTACAATGAGCAGTTCTTC
NA TRBD1 TRBJ1-4 TRBV2 CASSLGQGWEKLFF TGTGCCAGCAGCCTGGGACAGGGGTGGGAAAAACTGTTTTTT
once TRBD2 TRBJ2-7 TRBV5-1 CASSFGPSLGRTSSYEQYF TGCGCCAGCAGCTTCGGGCCTTCCTTGGGTCGGACTAGCTCCTACGAGCAGTACTTC
NA NA TRBJ1-2 TRBV9 CASSVSRGTGYTF TGTGCCAGCAGCGTCTCTAGGGGGACCGGCTACACCTTC
NA TRBD1 TRBJ1-6 TRBV6-5 CASTRGTEGNSPLHF TGTGCCAGCACCAGAGGGACAGAGGGTAATTCACCCCTCCACTTT
NA NA TRBJ1-6 TRBV4-1 CASSRIIDGQTYNSPLHF TGCGCCAGCAGCCGGATCATAGACGGACAGACCTATAATTCACCCCTCCACTTT
NA NA TRBJ2-7 TRBV15 CATSVRQTYEQYF TGTGCCACCAGCGTTCGTCAGACCTACGAGCAGTACTTC
NA TRBD1 TRBJ1-5 TRBV19 CASSIGIRTGVGGMGLSNQPQHF TGTGCCAGTAGTATAGGGATCAGGACAGGGGTCGGCGGCATGGGTCTTAGCAATCAGCCCCAGCATTTT
once TRBD1 TRBJ1-1 TRBV5-4 CASTKDRGGTEAFF TGTGCCAGCACAAAGGACAGGGGGGGAACTGAAGCTTTCTTT
NA NA TRBJ2-3 TRBV27 CASSPQGIITDTQYF TGTGCCAGCTCCCCGCAGGGGATTATCACAGATACGCAGTATTTT
NA NA TRBJ1-2 TRBV5-1 CALMEGYGYTF TGCGCCTTAATGGAGGGGTATGGCTACACCTTC
NA NA TRBJ1-1 TRBV5-8 CASSSRGLNTEAFF TGTGCCAGCAGCTCCAGGGGCCTGAACACTGAAGCTTTCTTT
few TRBD2 TRBJ2-2 TRBV15 CATSRGLAGGSNTGELFF TGTGCCACCAGCAGAGGGCTAGCGGGGGGATCGAACACCGGGGAGCTGTTTTTT
NA TRBD1 TRBJ1-3 TRBV27 CASSSITTGTDLNTIYF TGTGCCAGCAGCTCAATAACTACAGGGACAGATTTAAACACCATATATTTT
once NA TRBJ2-2 TRBV6-2/TRBV6-3 CASSYPRTGIGTGELFF TGTGCCAGCAGTTACCCAAGGACGGGGATCGGCACCGGGGAGCTGTTTTTT
NA NA TRBJ1-5 TRBV10-3 CAISGGGVGQPQHF TGTGCCATCAGTGGAGGAGGGGTTGGACAGCCCCAGCATTTT
few NA TRBJ1-1 TRBV6-6 CASSYPGGTEAFF TGTGCCAGCAGTTACCCTGGAGGCACTGAAGCTTTCTTT